This T cell receptor (beta chain) appears in the sequencing data of a study of cytomegalovirus exposure and HLA in healthy donors. Notes on the study in general: Three of the chains that were CMV-associated were confirmed in vitro to be specific for CMV antigens. One later analysis, an examination of the 120 validation repertoires, found that first-cohort TCR clusters tended to co-occur in them. Among TCR beta chains, those listed as cytomegalovirus-associated numbered some 160.

In regard to this clone: Its cognate antigen is unknown.

The data were produced by immunoSEQ multiplex PCR, yet TCRdb's version contains in-frame clones alone and is incomplete. The sample includes about 340,000 clones, 70% to 90% of them seen just once. CDR1 and CDR2 (germline): SGDLS, YYNGEE. Between the trimmed V and J ends, which lost 3 bases and 8 bases, there was a span of 23 bases. The CDR3 runs 16 residues. The donors were part of the validation cohort of 95 to 150 subjects. That cohort was separate from the first cohort, which comprised about 670 subjects. This TCR derives from a woman younger than 35 in good health and CMV-seronegative. The V and J genes are TRBV9 and TRBJ1-2, with D possibly being TRBD1 (5 bases). The sample comprised PBMCs. CDR3 sequence (DNA): TGTGCCAGCAGCGCACGACGGGACGGGGAGGGCGGCGGCTACACCTTC. This encodes CASSARRDGEGGGYTF.